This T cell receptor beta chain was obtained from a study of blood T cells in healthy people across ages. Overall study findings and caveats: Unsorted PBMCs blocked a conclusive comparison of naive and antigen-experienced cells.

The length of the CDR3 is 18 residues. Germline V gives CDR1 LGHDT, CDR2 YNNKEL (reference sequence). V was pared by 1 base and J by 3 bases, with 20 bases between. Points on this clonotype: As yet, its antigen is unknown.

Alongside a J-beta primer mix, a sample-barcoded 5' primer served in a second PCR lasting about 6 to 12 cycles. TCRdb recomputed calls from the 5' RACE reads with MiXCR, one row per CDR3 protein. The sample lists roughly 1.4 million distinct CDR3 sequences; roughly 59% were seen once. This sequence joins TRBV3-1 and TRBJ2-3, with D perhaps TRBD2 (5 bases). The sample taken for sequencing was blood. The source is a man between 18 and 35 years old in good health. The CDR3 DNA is TGTGCCAGCAGCCAAGTGGGCCGAGGGAGAGCGGCAACAGATACGCAGTATTTT. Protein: CASSQVGRGRAATDTQYF.